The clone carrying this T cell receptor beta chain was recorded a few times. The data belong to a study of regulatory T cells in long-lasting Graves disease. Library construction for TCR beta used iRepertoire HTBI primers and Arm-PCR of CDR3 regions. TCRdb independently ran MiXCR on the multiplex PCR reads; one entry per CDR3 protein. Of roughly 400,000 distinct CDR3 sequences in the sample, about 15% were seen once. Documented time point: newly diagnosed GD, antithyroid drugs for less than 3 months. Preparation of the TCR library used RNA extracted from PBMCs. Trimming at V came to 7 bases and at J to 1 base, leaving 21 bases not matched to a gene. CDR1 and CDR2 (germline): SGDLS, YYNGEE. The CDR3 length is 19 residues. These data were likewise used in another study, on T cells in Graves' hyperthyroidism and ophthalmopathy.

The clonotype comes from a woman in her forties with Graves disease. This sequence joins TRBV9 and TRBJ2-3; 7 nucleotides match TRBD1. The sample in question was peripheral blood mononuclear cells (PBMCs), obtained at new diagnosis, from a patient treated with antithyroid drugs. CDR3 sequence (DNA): TGTGCCAGCGGTCGCGACAGGGTAGCCTTATTTGGGGGCACAGATACGCAGTATTTT. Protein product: CASGRDRVALFGGTDTQYF. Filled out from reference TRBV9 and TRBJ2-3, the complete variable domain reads DSGVTQTPKHLITATGQRVTLRCSPRSGDLSVYWYQQSLDQGLQFLIQYYNGEERAKGNILERFSAQQFPDLHSELNLSSLELGDSALYFCASGRDRVALFGGTDTQYFGPGTRLTVL.